The rows below give T cell receptor beta chains drawn from one sample of a study of T cells in Graves' hyperthyroidism and ophthalmopathy. TCRdb reprocessed the multiplex PCR reads via MiXCR and lists one record per CDR3 protein. The sample lists 610,000 or so distinct CDR3 sequences, approximately 44% occurring once. Source material: peripheral blood or thyroid tissue (not recorded which). Every receptor here comes from a woman aged 18-35 years with Graves' hyperthyroidism. Each CDR3 is given with its conserved first and last residue. D genes are given only for firm matches. For some rows the clone size is stated as once, few or many, or as a class when expanded; others skip it.

D: NA; V: TRBV4-1; J: TRBJ1-5; size: NA; DNA: TGCGCCAGCAGCCGAATACCGGGACACACCAATCAGCCCCAGCATTTT; CDR3: CASSRIPGHTNQPQHF
D: TRBD1; V: TRBV20-1; J: TRBJ1-6; size: few; DNA: TGCAGTGCTAGGGGGACAGGGGGCTTT; CDR3: CSARGTGGF
D: TRBD2; V: TRBV2; J: TRBJ2-2; size: many; DNA: TGTGCCAGCTTCCCCGTCAGCGGGGGCCAGAACGGGGAGCTGTTTTTT; CDR3: CASFPVSGGQNGELFF
D: NA; V: TRBV7-6; J: TRBJ2-5; size: many; DNA: TGTGCCAGCAGCTTAGAGGGAGTGACCCAGTACTTC; CDR3: CASSLEGVTQYF
D: TRBD2; V: TRBV29-1; J: TRBJ2-7; size: many; DNA: TGCAGCGTTGAAAAAACACTAGCGGGAGGTTACGAGCAGTACTTC; CDR3: CSVEKTLAGGYEQYF
D: NA; V: TRBV5-4; J: TRBJ1-4; size: NA; DNA: TGCGCCAGCAGCCAAGTTCTGGGGGCAGGGAATGAAAAACTGTTTTTT; CDR3: CASSQVLGAGNEKLFF
D: TRBD1; V: TRBV28; J: TRBJ1-2; size: many; DNA: TGTGCCAGCAGTTTCGGGACAGGGAATGGCTACACCTTC; CDR3: CASSFGTGNGYTF
D: TRBD1; V: TRBV12-3/TRBV12-4; J: TRBJ1-2; size: NA; DNA: TGTGCCAGCAGATCCCGACAGGGTGACGGCTACACCTTC; CDR3: CASRSRQGDGYTF
D: NA; V: TRBV24-1; J: TRBJ1-2; size: NA; DNA: TGTGCCAGCAGTTCCCAGGGCAGCCGCTATGGCTACACCTTC; CDR3: CASSSQGSRYGYTF
D: NA; V: TRBV29-1; J: TRBJ2-7; size: many; DNA: TGCAGCGTTGAAGAGACCAGGGGGGACGAGCAGTACTTC; CDR3: CSVEETRGDEQYF
D: TRBD1; V: TRBV7-9; J: TRBJ2-5; size: many; DNA: TGTGCCAGCAGCACTACCCAGACAGGGGGCAAAGAGACCCAGTACTTC; CDR3: CASSTTQTGGKETQYF
D: NA; V: TRBV29-1; J: TRBJ1-2; size: NA; DNA: TGCAGCTTTGGTGCTGGCTACACCTTC; CDR3: CSFGAGYTF
D: NA; V: TRBV7-2; J: TRBJ2-6; size: NA; DNA: TGTGCCAGCAGCTTATCCCGGGCCAACGTCCTGACTTTC; CDR3: CASSLSRANVLTF
D: TRBD1; V: TRBV20-1; J: TRBJ1-1; size: many; DNA: TGCAGTGATACAGGGGGCGCGGGCACTGAAGCTTTCTTT; CDR3: CSDTGGAGTEAFF
D: TRBD1; V: TRBV7-9; J: TRBJ2-6; size: many; DNA: TGTGCCAGCAGCCTCACGTCCGGACAGGTTAGGGCCAACGTCCTGACTTTC; CDR3: CASSLTSGQVRANVLTF
D: TRBD2; V: TRBV2; J: TRBJ2-2; size: NA; DNA: TGTGCCAGCGGACTAGCGGGAGGACTCACCGGGGAGCTGTTTTTT; CDR3: CASGLAGGLTGELFF
D: NA; V: TRBV7-2; J: TRBJ2-5; size: many; DNA: TGTGCCAGCAGCAGCCCGGGACGGACGGGAGAGACCCAGTACTTC; CDR3: CASSSPGRTGETQYF
D: TRBD1; V: TRBV6-5; J: TRBJ2-7; size: many; DNA: TGTGCCAGCAGTTCCCGGCTACAGGGGCACCCCTACGAGCAGTACTTC; CDR3: CASSSRLQGHPYEQYF
D: NA; V: TRBV9; J: TRBJ2-7; size: many; DNA: TGTGCCAGCAGCGTAGGGAGCGACTCCTACGAGCAGTACTTC; CDR3: CASSVGSDSYEQYF
D: NA; V: TRBV10-2; J: TRBJ2-1; size: NA; DNA: TGCGCCAGCAGTGAGTCAGGGGACAATGAGCAGTTCTTC; CDR3: CASSESGDNEQFF
D: NA; V: TRBV2; J: TRBJ1-4; size: many; DNA: TGTGCCAGCAAAAGGGAAATATATGATGAAAAACTGTTTTTT; CDR3: CASKREIYDEKLFF
D: NA; V: TRBV30; J: TRBJ1-4; size: few; DNA: TGTGCCTGGACTGGGCCTCCCTGGGGTGAAAAACTGTTTTTT; CDR3: CAWTGPPWGEKLFF
D: NA; V: TRBV7-6; J: TRBJ2-7; size: NA; DNA: TGTGCCAGCAGCAGGGGGGGACAGACCTACGAGCAGTACTTC; CDR3: CASSRGGQTYEQYF
D: TRBD1; V: TRBV7-3; J: TRBJ1-4; size: NA; DNA: TGTGCCAGCAGCTCTTCCGGGACAGGGACTGAAAAACTGTTTTTT; CDR3: CASSSSGTGTEKLFF
D: NA; V: TRBV11-2; J: TRBJ2-7; size: NA; DNA: TGTGCCAGCAGCTTCGATGGGGGAGGCACCTACGAGCAGTACTTC; CDR3: CASSFDGGGTYEQYF
D: NA; V: TRBV2; J: TRBJ1-5; size: many; DNA: TGTGCCAGCGCTACCGGGGGGGGGGGCGACAATCAGCCCCAGCATTTT; CDR3: CASATGGGGDNQPQHF
D: NA; V: TRBV7-9; J: TRBJ1-4; size: many; DNA: TGTGCCAGCAGCTTACCACCAAGGGGCCATAATGAAAAACTGTTTTTT; CDR3: CASSLPPRGHNEKLFF
D: NA; V: TRBV7-3; J: TRBJ2-2; size: once; DNA: TGTGCCAGCAGTGGAGCGGGGAACACCGGGGAGCTGTTTTTT; CDR3: CASSGAGNTGELFF
D: NA; V: TRBV20-1; J: TRBJ1-1; size: NA; DNA: TGCAGTGCCTACTGGGATAAGGTTGTTGAAGCTTTCTTT; CDR3: CSAYWDKVVEAFF
D: TRBD1; V: TRBV7-9; J: TRBJ2-5; size: once; DNA: TGTGCCAGCAGCTTAGCAGGCATCAGGGGGAGTAGAAAGACCCAGTACTTC; CDR3: CASSLAGIRGSRKTQYF
D: NA; V: TRBV11-2; J: TRBJ1-2; size: many; DNA: TGTGCCAGCAGCTTAGACCTTTTGTATGGCTACACCTTC; CDR3: CASSLDLLYGYTF
D: TRBD1; V: TRBV7-2; J: TRBJ2-6; size: NA; DNA: TGTGCCAGCAGCAGCCGGACAGGGGAAAACGTCCTGACTTTC; CDR3: CASSSRTGENVLTF
D: TRBD1; V: TRBV7-2; J: TRBJ2-3; size: once; DNA: TGTGCCAGCAGTTACCAGGGGGCTGATACGCAGTATTTT; CDR3: CASSYQGADTQYF
D: TRBD1; V: TRBV29-1; J: TRBJ1-5; size: NA; DNA: TGCAGCGCTAAGGACCGGGACAGGGGGATTCCCCCGCATTTT; CDR3: CSAKDRDRGIPPHF
D: NA; V: TRBV5-6; J: TRBJ1-6; size: once; DNA: TGTGCCAGCAGCTCCACACCAGGGATAGATTCACCCCTCCACTTT; CDR3: CASSSTPGIDSPLHF
D: TRBD2; V: TRBV9; J: TRBJ2-7; size: NA; DNA: TGTGCCAGCAGCGGTAGCGGGAGTGCCTACGAGCAGTACTTC; CDR3: CASSGSGSAYEQYF
D: TRBD2; V: TRBV3-1; J: TRBJ2-5; size: few; DNA: TGTGCCAGCAGTATACTAGCGGGAGAAGAGACCCAGTACTTC; CDR3: CASSILAGEETQYF
D: NA; V: TRBV5-5; J: TRBJ1-2; size: NA; DNA: TGTGCCAGCATCCCCCTCAGAGGGGGGGACTATGGCTACACCTTC; CDR3: CASIPLRGGDYGYTF
D: TRBD2; V: TRBV19; J: TRBJ2-7; size: few; DNA: TGTGCCAGTACCATGAGCGGGAGTGAGCAGTACTTC; CDR3: CASTMSGSEQYF
D: NA; V: TRBV24-1; J: TRBJ2-2; size: NA; DNA: TGTGCCCCCCGAGACGCGAACACCGGGGAGCTGTTTTTT; CDR3: CAPRDANTGELFF
D: NA; V: TRBV4-1; J: TRBJ1-2; size: many; DNA: TGCGCCAGCAGCATAGGCGAAACCCTCTATGGCTACACCTTC; CDR3: CASSIGETLYGYTF
D: NA; V: TRBV24-1; J: TRBJ1-2; size: many; DNA: TGTGCCACCAGTGCCTTTGGCCAAAGGGGCTACACCTTC; CDR3: CATSAFGQRGYTF
D: NA; V: TRBV29-1; J: TRBJ2-7; size: NA; DNA: TGCAGCCAAGACACGATGGGGCACGAGCAGTACTTC; CDR3: CSQDTMGHEQYF
D: NA; V: TRBV2; J: TRBJ1-5; size: many; DNA: TGTGCCAGCAGTGAAGCGGGGGGGGTTCAGCCCCAGCATTTT; CDR3: CASSEAGGVQPQHF
D: NA; V: TRBV20-1; J: TRBJ1-1; size: many; DNA: TGCAGTTCACTTAGGGACACCGGGAACACTGAAGCTTTCTTT; CDR3: CSSLRDTGNTEAFF
D: NA; V: TRBV7-9; J: TRBJ1-2; size: NA; DNA: TGTGCCAGCAGCTTGAGGACCGGAAACACCTTC; CDR3: CASSLRTGNTF
D: NA; V: TRBV7-9; J: TRBJ1-3; size: many; DNA: TGTGCCAGCAGCACAGGACGGGACTCTGGAAACACCATATATTTT; CDR3: CASSTGRDSGNTIYF
D: NA; V: TRBV20-1; J: TRBJ2-7; size: NA; DNA: TGCAGTGCTAGCTCGGAGGGGGACGAGCAGTACTTC; CDR3: CSASSEGDEQYF
D: NA; V: TRBV7-2; J: TRBJ1-1; size: few; DNA: TGTGCCAGCAGCTTAGCGGGCGGACCGAACACTGAAGCTTTCTTT; CDR3: CASSLAGGPNTEAFF
D: NA; V: TRBV7-2; J: TRBJ1-2; size: NA; DNA: TGTGCCAGCAGTGCTACAGTAGGGAGCTATGGCTACACCTTC; CDR3: CASSATVGSYGYTF
D: TRBD1; V: TRBV15; J: TRBJ1-1; size: many; DNA: TGTGCCACCAGCAGGGACAGGGGTAGTACTGAAGCTTTCTTT; CDR3: CATSRDRGSTEAFF
D: NA; V: TRBV29-1; J: TRBJ2-5; size: NA; DNA: TGCAGCGTTGAAGACATGTTCAGGGAGACCCAGTACTTC; CDR3: CSVEDMFRETQYF
D: NA; V: TRBV11-2; J: TRBJ1-2; size: many; DNA: TGTGCCAGCAGCACGGACACCCCGATCTGGGGCTACACCTTC; CDR3: CASSTDTPIWGYTF
D: TRBD2; V: TRBV24-1; J: TRBJ2-1; size: NA; DNA: TGTGCCTCCGGGGGGAGCTCCTACAATGAGCAGTTCTTC; CDR3: CASGGSSYNEQFF
D: NA; V: TRBV20-1; J: TRBJ1-1; size: NA; DNA: TGCAGTGCCAGCACCCTGATGGTCACTAACGTTGAAGCTTTCTTT; CDR3: CSASTLMVTNVEAFF
D: NA; V: TRBV5-8; J: TRBJ2-7; size: many; DNA: TGTGCCAGCAGCTTAGGAGGTCAGGTCGACGAGCAGTACTTC; CDR3: CASSLGGQVDEQYF
D: NA; V: TRBV20-1; J: TRBJ1-2; size: NA; DNA: TGCAGTGCTAGACAGGGCGTTAATGGCTACACCTTC; CDR3: CSARQGVNGYTF
D: NA; V: TRBV29-1; J: TRBJ1-5; size: many; DNA: TGCAGCGTTCAGGCGGGGTCGGGGGCCAATCAGCCCCAGCATTTT; CDR3: CSVQAGSGANQPQHF
D: NA; V: TRBV2; J: TRBJ1-4; size: few; DNA: TGTGCCAGCAGCCGAGGGTTGAATGAAAAACTGTTTTTT; CDR3: CASSRGLNEKLFF